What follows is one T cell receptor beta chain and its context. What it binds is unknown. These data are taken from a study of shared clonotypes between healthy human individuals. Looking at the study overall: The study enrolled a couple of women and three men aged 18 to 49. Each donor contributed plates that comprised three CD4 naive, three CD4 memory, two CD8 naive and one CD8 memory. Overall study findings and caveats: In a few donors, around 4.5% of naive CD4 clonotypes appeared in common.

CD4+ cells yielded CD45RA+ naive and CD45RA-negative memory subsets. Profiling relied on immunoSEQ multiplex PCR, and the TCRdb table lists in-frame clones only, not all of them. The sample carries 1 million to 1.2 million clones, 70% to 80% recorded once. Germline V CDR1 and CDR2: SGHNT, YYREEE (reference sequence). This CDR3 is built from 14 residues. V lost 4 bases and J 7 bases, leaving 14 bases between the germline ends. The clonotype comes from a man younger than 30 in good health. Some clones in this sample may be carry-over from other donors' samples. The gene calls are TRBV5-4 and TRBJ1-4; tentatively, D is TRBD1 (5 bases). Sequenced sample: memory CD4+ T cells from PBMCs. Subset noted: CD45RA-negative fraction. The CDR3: CASSPGRDGEKLFF. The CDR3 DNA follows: TGTGCCAGCAGCCCGGGCCGGGACGGTGAAAAACTGTTTTTT.